The next 22 T cell receptor beta chains were all read from a single sample in a study of T cell changes during pregnancy in multiple sclerosis. Sequencing was performed with immunoSEQ multiplex PCR; in TCRdb, only in-frame clones are kept and a portion is missing. Counted here are some 66,000 clones, roughly nine tenths occurring once; the ten biggest clones make up approximately 5%. The sequencing here drew on CD8+ T cells from peripheral blood mononuclear cells, taken before pregnancy. These receptors all stem from a female donor with multiple sclerosis, enrolled in a pregnancy study.

The chain joins TRBV14 to TRBJ2-2; TRBD2 agrees at 9 bases. V dropped 3 bases and J dropped 5; count of bases not matched to a gene: 1. Germline V lookup: CDR1 SGHDN, CDR2 FVKESK. This CDR3 is built from 14 residues. The CDR3 bases are TGTGCCAGCAGCCAGGGACTAGCTACCGGGGAGCTGTTTTTT. It encodes CASSQGLATGELFF.

The chain's CDR3 is CATSRERGGYEQFF. In DNA, the CDR3 is TGTGCCACCAGCAGAGAGAGGGGGGGATATGAGCAGTTCTTC. The chain combines TRBV15 with TRBJ2-1, with TRBD2 as a possible D gene (7 bases). Germline CDR1 and CDR2: LNHNV and YYDKDF (reference sequence). The CDR3 extends over 14 amino acids. Trimming left V 0 bases short and J 8 bases short, with 11 bases between.

The chain employs TRBV7-9 and TRBJ1-5; 7 bases line up with TRBD1. Germline V gives CDR1 SEHNR, CDR2 FQNEAQ (reference sequence). V was clipped by 5 bases and J by 2 bases; unmatched bases: 3. This CDR3 contains 14 residues. CDR3: CASSPDRGNQPQHF. The DNA for the CDR3 is TGTGCCAGCAGCCCCGACAGGGGCAATCAGCCCCAGCATTTT.

CDR3 DNA: TGTGCCAGCAGTGAACTGGGGCAAGACTATGGCTACACCTTC. It translates to CASSELGQDYGYTF. The genes are TRBV2 and TRBJ1-2, with D possibly TRBD1 on 5 matching bases. Trimming removed 2 bases from V and 3 bases from J, with 10 bases in between. In germline, CDR1 is SNHLY, CDR2 FYNNEI. There are 14 residues in the CDR3.

This clone has just one count. This chain joins TRBV25-1 and TRBJ2-1, with 9 bases lining up with TRBD2. The J segment lost 8 bases and the V segment lost 2 bases, leaving 13 bases of the junction unmatched. Germline lookup yields CDR1 MGHDK and CDR2 SYGVNS. The CDR3 sequence is 17 residues long. The CDR3 DNA reads TGTGCCAGCAGTGAAGACCCGGCGGGGGGGATTTCCGATGAGCAGTTCTTC. It is translated as CASSEDPAGGISDEQFF. The whole variable domain, remainder taken from reference TRBV25-1 and TRBJ2-1, is EADIYQTPRYLVIGTGKKITLECSQTMGHDKMYWYQQDPGMELHLIHYSYGVNSTEKGDLSSESTVSRIRTEHFPLTLESARPSHTSQYLCASSEDPAGGISDEQFFGPGTRLTVL.

The rearrangement uses TRBV6-5 and TRBJ2-5; 11 bases line up with TRBD2. The CDR3 contains 15 residues. V gave up 6 bases and J gave up 2 bases; unmatched junction bases: 5. Germline assignment: CDR1 MNHEY and CDR2 SVGAGI. The CDR3 nucleotides read TGTGCCAGCAGAACTAGCGGGGGAGCGCAAGAGACCCAGTACTTC. Protein: CASRTSGGAQETQYF.

The chain is built from TRBV13 and TRBJ1-2; D gene uncertain. The CDR3 length is 14 residues. The V and J ends lost 1 base and 7 bases respectively, with 13 bases between them. Germline V gene data show CDR1 as PRHDT and CDR2 as FYEKMQ (reference sequence). Here the CDR3 DNA reads TGTGCCAGCAGCTTAGATGAGGCGTCGGGTGGCTACACCTTC. Amino acid sequence: CASSLDEASGGYTF.

The chain recombines TRBV4-2 with TRBJ1-6; 8 bases line up with TRBD1. In germline, CDR1 is LGHNA, CDR2 YNFKEQ. The ends lost 3 bases at V and 9 bases at J; junction bases unmatched: 4. The length of the CDR3 is 14 residues. In DNA, the CDR3 is TGTGCCAGCAGCCAGGACAGGGATCTTTCACCCCTCCACTTT. Encoded protein: CASSQDRDLSPLHF.

The rearrangement uses TRBV7-9 and TRBJ2-1, with a tentative D call TRBD1 (5 bases). CDR3 size: 14 residues. Germline V CDR1 and CDR2: SEHNR, FQNEAQ (reference sequence). Trimming cost V 1 base and J 6 bases, with 10 bases left between them. The CDR3 region has the DNA TGTGCCAGCAGCTTAGGGGGCTCCCTCAATGAGCAGTTCTTC. Its protein is CASSLGGSLNEQFF.

A remark on this clone: The junction departs from the called germline gene at one end, perhaps through a read error. The chain carries TRBV14 and TRBJ1-3, with D perhaps matching TRBD1 (6 bases). From germline, CDR1 is SGHDN and CDR2 FVKESK. CDR3 length: 13 amino acids. The CDR3 DNA is TGTGCCAGCAGCCAAGAATTTCACTACAGGGTGGATTTT. It is translated as CASSQEFHYRVDF.

The rearrangement joins TRBV13 to TRBJ1-2; no firm D call. The CDR3 sequence is 14 residues long. The germline V and J ends were trimmed by 2 bases and 0 bases, with 7 bases remaining between them. Germline lookup yields CDR1 PRHDT and CDR2 FYEKMQ (reference sequence). The DNA of the CDR3 is TGTGCCAGCAGCTTATTCGGAGCTAACTATGGCTACACCTTC. Translation gives CASSLFGANYGYTF.

This clone came up a few times. The chain links TRBV6-6 to TRBJ1-2; 7 bases line up with TRBD1. Germline lookup yields CDR1 MNHNY and CDR2 SVGAGI (reference sequence). Trimming cost V 7 bases and J 5 bases; bases outside gene matches: 13. There are 15 residues in the CDR3. The CDR3 is CASTPSETGSYGYTF. The CDR3 bases are TGTGCCAGCACCCCATCCGAGACAGGGAGTTATGGCTACACCTTC.

The chain couples TRBV2 to TRBJ2-5, with TRBD2 as a possible D gene (6 bases). The CDR3 is 20 amino acids. The germline gives CDR1 SNHLY, CDR2 FYNNEI. Trimming removed 1 base at V and 1 base at J, with 25 bases between. The chain's CDR3 is CASSEDLRDFRPQSQETQYF. The CDR3 bases are TGTGCCAGCAGTGAAGACCTGCGGGACTTTAGGCCCCAATCCCAAGAGACCCAGTACTTC.

V usage is TRBV2 and J usage is TRBJ2-3; TRBD2 agrees at 8 bases. V shed 8 bases, J shed 0 bases, and the junction held 10 bases outside the gene matches. The CDR3 totals 16 residues. Germline CDR1 is SNHLY and CDR2 is FYNNEI. The CDR3: CASGWDSGASTDTQYF. CDR3 coding DNA: TGTGCCAGCGGTTGGGATAGCGGGGCTAGCACAGATACGCAGTATTTT.

V and J are TRBV9 and TRBJ1-1, with D hard to call. Germline values: CDR1 SGDLS, CDR2 YYNGEE. V was shortened by 4 bases and J by 0 bases, with 7 bases between the two germline ends. The CDR3 consists of 13 residues. This CDR3 reads CASSSYLNTEAFF. The CDR3 bases are TGTGCCAGCAGCTCCTATCTGAACACTGAAGCTTTCTTT.

The V call is TRBV5-6, the J call TRBJ1-5; D gene ambiguous. Trimming pared 1 base from V and 7 bases from J, leaving 15 bases between. The CDR3 is made up of 15 amino acids. Germline CDR1 SGHDT, CDR2 YYEEEE. The CDR3 coding sequence is TGTGCCAGCAGCTTGCGAACTCACCTGGAGCAGCCCCAGCATTTT. Its protein product is CASSLRTHLEQPQHF. The entire variable domain, with the rest obtained from reference TRBV5-6 and TRBJ1-5, is as follows: DAGVTQSPTHLIKTRGQQVTLRCSPKSGHDTVSWYQQALGQGPQFIFQYYEEEERQRGNFPDRFSGHQFPNYSSELNVNALLLGDSALYLCASSLRTHLEQPQHFGDGTRLSIL.

Comments on this clone: Germline and junction disagree at one end, which may indicate a read error. J is TRBJ2-4 and V is TRBV7-2; no firm D call. The CDR3 spans 8 residues. Germline CDR1 reads SGHTA; CDR2 reads FQGNSA. The CDR3 is CASARMNF. The DNA of the CDR3 is TGTGCCAGCGCTAGGATGAACTTC.

This clone has a single count. The chain joins TRBV7-6 to TRBJ2-5; 8 bases are a match to TRBD1. Germline V lookup: CDR1 SGHVS, CDR2 FNYEAQ. The V gene end was trimmed by 6 bases and the J gene end by 4 bases; junction bases not matched to a gene: 16. This CDR3 comprises 17 residues. The CDR3: CASSPFFRDRFGETQYF. DNA of the CDR3: TGTGCCAGCAGTCCATTTTTCCGGGACAGGTTTGGAGAGACCCAGTACTTC.

The chain links TRBV7-6 to TRBJ2-7; TRBD1 aligns across 10 bases. Germline lookup yields CDR1 SGHVS and CDR2 FNYEAQ. The ends lost 0 bases at V and 6 bases at J; junction bases unmatched: 11. The CDR3 extends over 17 amino acids. The CDR3 sequence: CASSLAFFGQGVSEQYF. Here the CDR3 DNA reads TGTGCCAGCAGCTTAGCGTTTTTCGGACAGGGGGTTTCCGAGCAGTACTTC.

The chain has TRBV9 and TRBJ2-7; TRBD1 aligns across 7 bases. Germline V gene sequence: CDR1 SGDLS, CDR2 YYNGEE. The CDR3 covers 13 residues. V shed 2 bases and J 5 bases; nucleotides not matched to a gene: 4. The CDR3 protein is CASSVAGGNEQYF. Here the CDR3 DNA reads TGTGCCAGCAGCGTCGCAGGGGGTAACGAGCAGTACTTC.

The chain links TRBV5-6 to TRBJ2-7; 8 bases agree with TRBD2. J lost 3 bases, V lost 3 bases, and 17 bases had no gene match. CDR1 is SGHDT and CDR2 is YYEEEE in the germline V gene. The CDR3 totals 18 residues. DNA of the CDR3: TGTGCCAGCAGCTATGGCGGGTTAGCGGGGTACCGGGGCTACGAGCAGTACTTC. It translates to CASSYGGLAGYRGYEQYF.

The chain joins TRBV7-9 to TRBJ1-4; the D gene is possibly TRBD1 (5 bases). V gave up 1 base and J gave up 8 bases, with 8 bases separating them. This CDR3 spans 13 amino acids. CDR1 SEHNR and CDR2 FQNEAQ come from the germline V gene (reference sequence). CDR3 nucleotides: TGTGCCAGCAGCTTAGAGTCAGGGGAAAAACTGTTTTTT. Translation gives CASSLESGEKLFF.